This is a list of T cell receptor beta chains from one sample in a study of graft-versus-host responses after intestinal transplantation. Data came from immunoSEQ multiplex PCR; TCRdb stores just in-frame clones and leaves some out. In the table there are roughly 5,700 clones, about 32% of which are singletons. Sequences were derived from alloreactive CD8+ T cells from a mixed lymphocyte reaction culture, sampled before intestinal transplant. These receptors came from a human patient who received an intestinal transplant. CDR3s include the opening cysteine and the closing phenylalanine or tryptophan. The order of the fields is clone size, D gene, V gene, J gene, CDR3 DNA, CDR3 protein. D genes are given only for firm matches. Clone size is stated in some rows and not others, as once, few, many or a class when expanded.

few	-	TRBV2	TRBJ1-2	TGTGCCAGCAGTCCCCGGTTCTACTACTATGGCTACACCTTC	CASSPRFYYYGYTF
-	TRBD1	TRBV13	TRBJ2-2	TGTGCCAGCAGCTTATTGCCAGGGGGCCGGACCGGGGAGCTGTTTTTT	CASSLLPGGRTGELFF
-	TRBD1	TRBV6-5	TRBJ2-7	TGTGCCAGCAGTTACGGGACAGGGTGGCCCTACGAGCAGTACTTC	CASSYGTGWPYEQYF
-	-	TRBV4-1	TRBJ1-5	TGCGCCAGCAGCCAAGGGAGGAACCCGGGAACGAATCAGCCCCAGCATTTT	CASSQGRNPGTNQPQHF
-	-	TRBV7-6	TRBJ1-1	TGTGCCAGCAGCCCCGAAGCGGGTCCCACTGAAGCTTTCTTT	CASSPEAGPTEAFF
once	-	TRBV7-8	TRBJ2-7	TGTGCCAGCGGCGCGAGGTGGGAGCAGTACTTC	CASGARWEQYF
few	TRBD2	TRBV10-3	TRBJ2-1	TGTGCCATCAGTGAGGGCGCGGGAGTTAATGAGCAGTTCTTC	CAISEGAGVNEQFF
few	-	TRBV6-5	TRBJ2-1	TGTGCCAGCACTGGCGGGTCGAACTCCTACAATGAGCAGTTCTTC	CASTGGSNSYNEQFF
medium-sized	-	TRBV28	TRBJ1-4	TGTGCCAGCAGTTTGGGCAGGAGGGCGGGTGAAAAACTGTTTTTT	CASSLGRRAGEKLFF
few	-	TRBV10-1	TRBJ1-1	TGCGCCAGCAGTACCCAGGGAAGAACTGAAGCTTTCTTT	CASSTQGRTEAFF
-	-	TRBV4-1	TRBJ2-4	TGCGCCAGCAGCCAAGAGCAGGGGTTAGCCAAAAACATTCAGTACTTC	CASSQEQGLAKNIQYF
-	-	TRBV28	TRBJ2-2	TGTGCCAGCAGTTTACTCCGAGTGGACACCGGGGAGCTGTTTTTT	CASSLLRVDTGELFF
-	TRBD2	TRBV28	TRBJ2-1	TGTGCCAGCACCGCACTTAGTAGCGGGAGTAATGAGCAGTTCTTC	CASTALSSGSNEQFF
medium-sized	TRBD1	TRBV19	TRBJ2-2	TGTGCCAGTAGTATAGGGGACAGCCACACCGGGGAGCTGTTTTTT	CASSIGDSHTGELFF
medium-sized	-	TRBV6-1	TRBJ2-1	TGTGCCAGCAGTGAAGAACTAGCATACTACAATGAGCAGTTCTTC	CASSEELAYYNEQFF
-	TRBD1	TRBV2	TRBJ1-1	TGTGCCAGCAGTGCCTGGACAGGGCGGGGGACTGAAGCTTTCTTT	CASSAWTGRGTEAFF
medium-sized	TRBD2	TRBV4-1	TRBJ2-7	TGCGCCAGCAGCCAAGAGGCCTGGGGAGGGCTCGAGCAGTACTTC	CASSQEAWGGLEQYF
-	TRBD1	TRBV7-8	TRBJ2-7	TGTGCCAGCAGCTTGACAGGGGGCTCCTACGAGCAGTACTTC	CASSLTGGSYEQYF
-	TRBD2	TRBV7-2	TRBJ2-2	TGTGCCAGCAGCTCCCAGCCGGCGGGGGGGGGTCGCGGGGAGCTGTTTTTT	CASSSQPAGGGRGELFF
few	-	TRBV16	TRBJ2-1	TGTGCCAGCAGCCAATCAGGTTCTCTAGGGCAGTTCTTC	CASSQSGSLGQFF
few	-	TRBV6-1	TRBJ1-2	TGTGCCAGCAGTGTAATACGGTCCCCTCGGGGCTACACCTTC	CASSVIRSPRGYTF
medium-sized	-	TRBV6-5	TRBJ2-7	TGTGCCAGCAGTCCTACTAGTCTGCACTACGAGCAGTACTTC	CASSPTSLHYEQYF
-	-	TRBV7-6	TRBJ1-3	TGTGCCAGCAGTGCAGGTAGCTCTGGAAACACCATATATTTT	CASSAGSSGNTIYF
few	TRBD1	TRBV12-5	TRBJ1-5	TGTGCTAGTGGTCCGGGGGGACAGGGGGACCGGTATAGCAATCAGCCCCAGCATTTT	CASGPGGQGDRYSNQPQHF
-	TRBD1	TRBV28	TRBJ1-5	TGTGCCAGCAGTATCAGGGGGTGGCAGCCCCAGCATTTT	CASSIRGWQPQHF
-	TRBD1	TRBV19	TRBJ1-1	TGTGCCAGTAGTATTCAGGGGGCGGCCACTGAAGCTTTCTTT	CASSIQGAATEAFF
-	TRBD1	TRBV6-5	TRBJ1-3	TGTGCCAGCAGCACCGGGACAGGGGCTGGAAACACCATATATTTT	CASSTGTGAGNTIYF
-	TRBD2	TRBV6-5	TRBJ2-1	TGTGCCAGCAGTTACGGACCGGGACTAGCGGGAAATGAGCAGTTCTTC	CASSYGPGLAGNEQFF
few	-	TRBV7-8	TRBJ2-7	TGTGCCAGCAGCCCGGGGGTCCACGAGCAGTACTTC	CASSPGVHEQYF
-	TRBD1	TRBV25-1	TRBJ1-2	TGTGCCAGCAGTGAAGATCTGACAGGGTACGGTTCTGGCTACACCTTC	CASSEDLTGYGSGYTF
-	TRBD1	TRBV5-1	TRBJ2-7	TGCGCCAGCAGCTTGTTGGGACAGGGAAACCACGAGCAGTACTTC	CASSLLGQGNHEQYF
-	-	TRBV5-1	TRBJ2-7	TGCGCCAGCAGCTTGGAGACGGGCTCCTACGAGCAGTACTTC	CASSLETGSYEQYF
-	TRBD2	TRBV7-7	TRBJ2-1	TGTGCTAGCAGCGAGGGACTAGCGAACTACAATGAGCAGTTCTTC	CASSEGLANYNEQFF
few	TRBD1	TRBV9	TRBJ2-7	TGTGCCAGCAGCGTAGGGGACAGGGGCTACGAGCAGTACTTC	CASSVGDRGYEQYF
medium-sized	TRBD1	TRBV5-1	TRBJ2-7	TGCGCCAGCAGCTTAGGACAGGAGCTGTACTTC	CASSLGQELYF
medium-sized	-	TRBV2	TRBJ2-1	TGTGCCAGCACCGAAGTTCGGGGGGCTTCCTACAATGAGCAGTTCTTC	CASTEVRGASYNEQFF
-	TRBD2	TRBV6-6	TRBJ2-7	TGTGCCAGCAGCTCGACTAGCCCCCACTACGAGCAGTACTTC	CASSSTSPHYEQYF
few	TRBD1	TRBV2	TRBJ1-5	TGTGCCAGCAGTGAAGCGCTTCTGTGGACAGGAGATAATCAGCCCCAGCATTTT	CASSEALLWTGDNQPQHF
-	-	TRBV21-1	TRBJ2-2	TGTGCCAGCAGCATGACAGGGGGCGGGGAGCTGTTTTTT	CASSMTGGGELFF
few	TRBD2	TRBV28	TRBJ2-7	TGTGCCAGCAGTGCCCTAGCGGCCGCCTACTACGAGCAGTACTTC	CASSALAAAYYEQYF
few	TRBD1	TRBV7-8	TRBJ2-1	TGTGCCACCGATACCGGGACAGGGATATTCAATGAGCAGTTCTTC	CATDTGTGIFNEQFF
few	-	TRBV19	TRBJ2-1	TGTGCCAGTAGTAGGTACAGGGCTCTCTCCTACAATGAGCAGTTCTTC	CASSRYRALSYNEQFF
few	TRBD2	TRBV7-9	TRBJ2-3	TGTGCCAGCAGCGGAGGGCCGCGGGGGGGAAGCACAGATACGCAGTATTTT	CASSGGPRGGSTDTQYF
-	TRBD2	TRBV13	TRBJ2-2	TGTGCCAGCAGCACAGACGGGCTAGCGGGAGGACCCGGGGAGCTGTTTTTT	CASSTDGLAGGPGELFF
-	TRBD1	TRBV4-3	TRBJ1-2	TGCGCCAGCAGCCAACCCGGGACAGAGAACTATGGCTACACCTTC	CASSQPGTENYGYTF
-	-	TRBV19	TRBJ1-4	TGTGCCAGTAGTATGGGGCTGGAGGAAAAACTGTTTTTT	CASSMGLEEKLFF
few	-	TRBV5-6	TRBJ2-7	TGTGCCAGCAGCGCCAGGACAGCAAGAGCCTACGAGCAGTACTTC	CASSARTARAYEQYF
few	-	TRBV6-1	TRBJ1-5	TGTGCCAGCAGTGAGGGGGCAGGGGTACGGCAGCCCCAGCATTTT	CASSEGAGVRQPQHF
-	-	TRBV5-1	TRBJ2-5	TGCGCCAGCAGCCCGGACATGAGCGAGACCCAGTACTTC	CASSPDMSETQYF
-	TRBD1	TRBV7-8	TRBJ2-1	TGTGCCAGCAGCTTAGGAGGGTGGGACAGCTACAATGAGCAGTTCTTC	CASSLGGWDSYNEQFF
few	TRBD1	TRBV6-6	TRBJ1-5	TGTGCCAGCACCGACAGGGCTTATCAGCCCCAGCATTTT	CASTDRAYQPQHF
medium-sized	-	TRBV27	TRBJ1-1	TGTGCCAGCAGCTCGGGATTTAACACTGAAGCTTTCTTT	CASSSGFNTEAFF
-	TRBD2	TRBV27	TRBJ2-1	TGTGCCAGCAGGACGACCGGGACTAGCCCTTGCAATGAGCAGTTCTTC	CASRTTGTSPCNEQFF
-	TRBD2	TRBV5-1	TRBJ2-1	TGCGCCAGCAGCTATGGGACTAGCGGACCCTACAATGAGCAGTTCTTC	CASSYGTSGPYNEQFF
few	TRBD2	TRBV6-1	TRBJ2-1	TGTGCCAGCAGTGAAGGGACTAGCGTTTTTTATGAGCAGTTCTTC	CASSEGTSVFYEQFF
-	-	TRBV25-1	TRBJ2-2	TGTGCCAGCAGTGAATATACGAACACCGGGGAGCTGTTTTTT	CASSEYTNTGELFF
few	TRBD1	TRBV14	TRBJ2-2	TGTGCCAGCAGCCCTCGAGAAAACAGGGGCGCCGGGGAGCTGTTTTTT	CASSPRENRGAGELFF